Given below is one T cell receptor (beta chain) in context. As processed by the authors: By means of reference gene primer amplification, nucleated cell counts were estimated. The assay was immunoSEQ multiplex PCR, and TCRdb's table has in-frame clones only and misses some. The V and J calls and clone size come from that table; D and trimming were worked out from the DNA. Of 87,000 or so clones in the sample, 90% are singletons; the top ten hold about 6.3%. The CDR3 covers 14 residues. V was pared by 5 bases and J by 3 bases, with 14 bases between. Germline assignment: CDR1 SGHAT and CDR2 FQNNGV. The data are from a study of blood T cell repertoires in COVID-19. Study context: The analysed material was cDNA or gDNA that came from T cells, B-cell-depleted T cells, or PBMCs.

Patients in Seattle were enrolled during active infection, then followed longitudinally. The clonotype was recovered from a man aged 18 to 30 with COVID-19, enrolled during active disease. The sample taken for sequencing was peripheral blood. The chain links TRBV11-2 to TRBJ2-7, with a tentative D call TRBD1 (5 bases). The CDR3 bases are TGTGCCAGCAGCCCTCCTGGGGCCAGCTACGAGCAGTACTTC. Encoded protein: CASSPPGASYEQYF.